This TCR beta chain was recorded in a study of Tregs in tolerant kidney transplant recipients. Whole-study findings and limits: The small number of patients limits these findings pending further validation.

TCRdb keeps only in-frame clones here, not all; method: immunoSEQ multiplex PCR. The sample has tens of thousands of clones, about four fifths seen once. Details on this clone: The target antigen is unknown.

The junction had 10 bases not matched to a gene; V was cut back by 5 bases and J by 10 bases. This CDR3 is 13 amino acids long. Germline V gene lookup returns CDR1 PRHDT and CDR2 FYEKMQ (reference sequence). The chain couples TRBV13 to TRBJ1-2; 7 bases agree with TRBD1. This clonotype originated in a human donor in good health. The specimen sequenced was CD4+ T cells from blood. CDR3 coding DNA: TGTGCCAGCAGCAAGGGACAGTACCGGGACTACACCTTC. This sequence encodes CASSKGQYRDYTF.